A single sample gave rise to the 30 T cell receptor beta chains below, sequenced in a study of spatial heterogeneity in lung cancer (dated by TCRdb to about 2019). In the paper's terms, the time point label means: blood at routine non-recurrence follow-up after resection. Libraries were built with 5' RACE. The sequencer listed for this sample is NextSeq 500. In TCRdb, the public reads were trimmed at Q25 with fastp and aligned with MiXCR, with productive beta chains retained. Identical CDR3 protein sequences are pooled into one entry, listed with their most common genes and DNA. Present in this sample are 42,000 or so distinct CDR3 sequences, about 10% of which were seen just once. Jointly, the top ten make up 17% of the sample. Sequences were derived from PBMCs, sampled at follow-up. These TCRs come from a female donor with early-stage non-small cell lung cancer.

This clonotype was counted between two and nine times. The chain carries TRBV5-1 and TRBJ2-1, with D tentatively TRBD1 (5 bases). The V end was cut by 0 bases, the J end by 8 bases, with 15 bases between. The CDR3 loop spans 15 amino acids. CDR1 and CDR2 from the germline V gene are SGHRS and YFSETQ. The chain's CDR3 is CASSLGRRAVDEQFF. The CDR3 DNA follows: TGCGCCAGCAGCTTGGGCCGCAGGGCGGTCGATGAGCAGTTCTTC.

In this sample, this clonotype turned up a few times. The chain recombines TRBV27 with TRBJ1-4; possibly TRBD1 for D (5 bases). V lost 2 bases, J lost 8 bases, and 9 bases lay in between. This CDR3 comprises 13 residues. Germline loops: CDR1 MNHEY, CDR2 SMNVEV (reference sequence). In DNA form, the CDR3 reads TGTGCCAGCAGTTTACAGGGCGAGGAAAAACTGTTTTTT. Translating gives CASSLQGEEKLFF.

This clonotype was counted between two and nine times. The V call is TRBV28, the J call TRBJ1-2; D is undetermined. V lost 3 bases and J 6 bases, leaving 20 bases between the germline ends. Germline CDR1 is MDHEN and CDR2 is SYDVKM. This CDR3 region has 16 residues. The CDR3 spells CASSFFGRIWYNGYTF. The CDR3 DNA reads TGTGCCAGCAGTTTTTTCGGGAGGATCTGGTATAATGGCTACACCTTC.

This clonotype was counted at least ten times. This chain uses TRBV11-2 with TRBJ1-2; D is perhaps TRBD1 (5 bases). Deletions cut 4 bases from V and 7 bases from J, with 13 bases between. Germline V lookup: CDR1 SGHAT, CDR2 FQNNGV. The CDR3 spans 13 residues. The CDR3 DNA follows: TGTGCCAGCAGCTACCCGGGACTGCGTGGCTACACCTTC. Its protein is CASSYPGLRGYTF.

CDR3 sequence reads: CASSPQKGGSSYNSPLHF. The CDR3 DNA reads as TGTGCCAGCAGCCCTCAGAAAGGGGGCAGCTCCTATAATTCACCCCTCCACTTT. This chain joins TRBV3-1 and TRBJ1-6; 7 bases fit TRBD1. The trim removed 4 bases at V and 0 bases at J, leaving 9 bases unmatched. CDR1 is LGHDT and CDR2 is YNNKEL in the germline V gene (reference sequence). This CDR3 region has 18 residues. The entire variable domain, with the rest obtained from reference TRBV3-1 and TRBJ1-6, is as follows: DTAVSQTPKYLVTQMGNDKSIKCEQNLGHDTMYWYKQDSKKFLKIMFSYNNKELIINETVPNRFSPKSPDKAHLNLHINSLELGDSAVYFCASSPQKGGSSYNSPLHFGNGTRLTVT.

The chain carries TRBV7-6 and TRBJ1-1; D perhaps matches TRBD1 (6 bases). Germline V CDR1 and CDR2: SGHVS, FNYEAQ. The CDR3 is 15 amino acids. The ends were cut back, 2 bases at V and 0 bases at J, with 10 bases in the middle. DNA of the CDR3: TGTGCCAGCAGCTTACAGGGGCAAATGAACACTGAAGCTTTCTTT. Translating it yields CASSLQGQMNTEAFF.

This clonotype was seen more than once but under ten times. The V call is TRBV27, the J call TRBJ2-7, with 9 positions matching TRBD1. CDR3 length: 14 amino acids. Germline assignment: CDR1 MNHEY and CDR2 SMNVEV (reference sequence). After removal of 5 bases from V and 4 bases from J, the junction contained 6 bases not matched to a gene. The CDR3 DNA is TGTGCCAGCAGTCTCGGGACAGGGAGGTACGAGCAGTACTTC. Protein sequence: CASSLGTGRYEQYF.

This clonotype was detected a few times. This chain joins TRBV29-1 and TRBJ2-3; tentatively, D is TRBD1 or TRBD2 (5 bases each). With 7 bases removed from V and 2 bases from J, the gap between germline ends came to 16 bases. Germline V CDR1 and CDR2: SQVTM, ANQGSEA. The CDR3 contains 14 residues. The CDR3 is CSGNRDGPTDTQYF. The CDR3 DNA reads TGCAGCGGGAACCGGGACGGACCCACAGATACGCAGTATTTT.

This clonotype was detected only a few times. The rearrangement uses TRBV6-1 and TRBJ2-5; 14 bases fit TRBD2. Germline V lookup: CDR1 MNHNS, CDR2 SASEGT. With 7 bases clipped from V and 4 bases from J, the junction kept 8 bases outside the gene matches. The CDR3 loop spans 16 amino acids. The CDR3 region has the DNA TGTGCCAGCAATCCAGGGACTAGCGGGGGCGTAGAGACCCAGTACTTC. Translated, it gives CASNPGTSGGVETQYF.

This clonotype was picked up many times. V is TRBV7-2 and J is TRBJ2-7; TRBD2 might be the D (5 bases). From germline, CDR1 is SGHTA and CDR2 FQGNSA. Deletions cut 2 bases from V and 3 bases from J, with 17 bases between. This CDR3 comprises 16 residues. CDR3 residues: CASSLYSLASLYEQYF. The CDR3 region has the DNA TGTGCCAGCAGCTTATACAGCCTAGCCTCACTCTACGAGCAGTACTTC.

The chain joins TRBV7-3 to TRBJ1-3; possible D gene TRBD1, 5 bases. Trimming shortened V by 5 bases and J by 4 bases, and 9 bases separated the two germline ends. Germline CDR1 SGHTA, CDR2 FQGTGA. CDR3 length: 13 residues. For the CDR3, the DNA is TGTGCCAGCAGCCAAGGGACCGGAAACACCATATATTTT. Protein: CASSQGTGNTIYF.

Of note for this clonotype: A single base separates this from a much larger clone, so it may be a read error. In DNA form, the CDR3 reads TGCGCCAGCAGCTCCGACAGTCTCTCCTACGAGCGGTACTTC. It codes for CASSSDSLSYERYF. The genes are TRBV5-1 and TRBJ2-7; possibly TRBD1 for D (5 bases). The germline V gene encodes CDR1 SGHRS and CDR2 YFSETQ. CDR3 length: 14 amino acids.

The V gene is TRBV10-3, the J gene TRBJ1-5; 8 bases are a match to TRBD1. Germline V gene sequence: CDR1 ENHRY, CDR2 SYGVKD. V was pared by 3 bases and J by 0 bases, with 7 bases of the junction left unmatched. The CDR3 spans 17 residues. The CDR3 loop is CAISDPGTGYSNQPQHF. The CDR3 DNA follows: TGTGCCATCAGTGATCCCGGGACAGGATATAGCAATCAGCCCCAGCATTTT.

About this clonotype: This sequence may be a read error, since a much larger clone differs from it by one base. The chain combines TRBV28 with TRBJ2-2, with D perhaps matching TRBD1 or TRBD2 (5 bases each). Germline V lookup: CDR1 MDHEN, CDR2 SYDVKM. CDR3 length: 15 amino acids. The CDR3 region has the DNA TGTGCCGGCAGCCTACCCGGGACGGGTACCGGGGAGCTGTTTTTT. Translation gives CAGSLPGTGTGELFF.

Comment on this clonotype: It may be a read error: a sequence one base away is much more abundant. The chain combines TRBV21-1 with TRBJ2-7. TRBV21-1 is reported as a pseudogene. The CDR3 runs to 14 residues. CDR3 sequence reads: CASSRGGRPYEQYF. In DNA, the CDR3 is TGTGCCAGCAGCAGAGGTGGCCGCCCCTACGAGCAGTACTTC.

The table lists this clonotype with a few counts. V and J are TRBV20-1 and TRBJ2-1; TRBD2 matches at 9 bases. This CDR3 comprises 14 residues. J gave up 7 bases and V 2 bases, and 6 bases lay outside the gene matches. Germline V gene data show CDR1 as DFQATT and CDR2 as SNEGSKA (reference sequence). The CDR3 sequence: CSARRGGAENEQFF. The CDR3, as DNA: TGCAGTGCTAGACGCGGGGGGGCCGAAAATGAGCAGTTCTTC.

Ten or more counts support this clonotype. The CDR3 nucleotides are TGTGCCAGCAGCTTAGGACGGGACAGGCCCTACGAGCAGTACTTC. This gives the protein CASSLGRDRPYEQYF. This rearrangement joins TRBV7-9 to TRBJ2-7, with 8 positions matching TRBD1. V trimming: 1 base; J trimming: 2 bases; junction bases outside the gene matches: 4. Germline assignment: CDR1 SEHNR and CDR2 FQNEAQ (reference sequence). The CDR3 runs to 15 residues.

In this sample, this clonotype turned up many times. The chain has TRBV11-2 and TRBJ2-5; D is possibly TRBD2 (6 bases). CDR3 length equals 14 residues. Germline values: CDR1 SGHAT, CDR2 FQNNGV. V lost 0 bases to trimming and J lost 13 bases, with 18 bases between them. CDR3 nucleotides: TGTGCCAGCAGCTTAGAGAGGGTTGGAGGGAACTGGTACTTC. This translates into CASSLERVGGNWYF.

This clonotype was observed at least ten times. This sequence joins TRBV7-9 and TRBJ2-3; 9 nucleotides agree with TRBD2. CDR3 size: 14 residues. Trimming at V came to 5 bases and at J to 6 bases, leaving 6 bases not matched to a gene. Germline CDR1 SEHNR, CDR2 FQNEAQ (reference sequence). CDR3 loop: CASSRLAALDTQYF. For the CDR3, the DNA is TGTGCCAGCAGCCGACTAGCGGCGTTGGATACGCAGTATTTT.

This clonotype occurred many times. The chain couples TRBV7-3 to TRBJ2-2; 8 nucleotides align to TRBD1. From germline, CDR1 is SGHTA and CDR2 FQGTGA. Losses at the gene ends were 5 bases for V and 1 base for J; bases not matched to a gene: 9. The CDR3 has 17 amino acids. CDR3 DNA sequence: TGTGCCAGCAGCCCTATCAACGGGACAGGGAACACCGGGGAGCTGTTTTTT. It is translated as CASSPINGTGNTGELFF.

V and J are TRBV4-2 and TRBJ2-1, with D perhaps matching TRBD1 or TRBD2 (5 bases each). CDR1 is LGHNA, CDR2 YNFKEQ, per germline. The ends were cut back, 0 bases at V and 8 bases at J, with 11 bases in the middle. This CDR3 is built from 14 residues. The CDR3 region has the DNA TGTGCCAGCAGCCAAGATCCGGGGCGCGATGAGCAGTTCTTC. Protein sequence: CASSQDPGRDEQFF.

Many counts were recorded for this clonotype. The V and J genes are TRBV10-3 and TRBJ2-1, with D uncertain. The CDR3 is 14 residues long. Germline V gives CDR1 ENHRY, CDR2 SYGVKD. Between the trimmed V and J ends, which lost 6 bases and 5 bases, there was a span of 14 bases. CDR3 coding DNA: TGTGCCATCAGCACAGTGTCAGAGAACAATGAGCAGTTCTTC. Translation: CAISTVSENNEQFF.

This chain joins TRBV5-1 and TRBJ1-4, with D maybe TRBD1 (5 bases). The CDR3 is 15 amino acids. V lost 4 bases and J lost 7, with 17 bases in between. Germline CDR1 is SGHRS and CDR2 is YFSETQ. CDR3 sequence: CASSPRVSEGEKLFF. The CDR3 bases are TGCGCCAGCAGCCCCAGGGTCTCGGAGGGTGAAAAACTGTTTTTT.

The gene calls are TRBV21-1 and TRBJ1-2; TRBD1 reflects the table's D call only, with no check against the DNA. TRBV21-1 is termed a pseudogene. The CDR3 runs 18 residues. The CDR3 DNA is TGTGCCAGCACCCGACAGGGGGCCAGACTAAAGAATAACTATGGCTACACCTTC. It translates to CASTRQGARLKNNYGYTF.

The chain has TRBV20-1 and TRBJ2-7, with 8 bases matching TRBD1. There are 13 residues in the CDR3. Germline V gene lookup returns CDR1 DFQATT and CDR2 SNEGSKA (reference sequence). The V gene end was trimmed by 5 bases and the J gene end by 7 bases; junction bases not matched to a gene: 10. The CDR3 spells CSAVGTGLVEQYF. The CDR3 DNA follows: TGCAGTGCTGTCGGGACAGGCTTGGTGGAGCAGTACTTC.

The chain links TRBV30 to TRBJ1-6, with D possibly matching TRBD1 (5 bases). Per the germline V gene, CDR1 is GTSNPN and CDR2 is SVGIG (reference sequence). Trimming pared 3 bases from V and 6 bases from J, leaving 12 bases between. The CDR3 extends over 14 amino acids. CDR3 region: CAWRPGGGNSPLHF. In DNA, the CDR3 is TGTGCCTGGAGACCGGGCGGGGGTAATTCACCCCTCCACTTT.

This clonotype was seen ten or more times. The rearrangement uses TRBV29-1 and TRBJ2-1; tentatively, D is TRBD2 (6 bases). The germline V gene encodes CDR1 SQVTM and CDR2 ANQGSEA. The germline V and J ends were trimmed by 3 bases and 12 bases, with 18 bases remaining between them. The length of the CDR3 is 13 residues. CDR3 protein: CSVEGGLGMGQFF. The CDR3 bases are TGCAGCGTTGAGGGAGGTCTGGGGATGGGGCAGTTCTTC.

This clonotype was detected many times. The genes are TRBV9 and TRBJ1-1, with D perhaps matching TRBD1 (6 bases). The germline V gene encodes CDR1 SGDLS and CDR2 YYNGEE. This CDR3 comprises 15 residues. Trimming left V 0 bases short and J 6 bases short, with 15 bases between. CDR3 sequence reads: CASSVAGQLSSEAFF. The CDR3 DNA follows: TGTGCCAGCAGCGTAGCTGGACAGCTATCCTCTGAAGCTTTCTTT.

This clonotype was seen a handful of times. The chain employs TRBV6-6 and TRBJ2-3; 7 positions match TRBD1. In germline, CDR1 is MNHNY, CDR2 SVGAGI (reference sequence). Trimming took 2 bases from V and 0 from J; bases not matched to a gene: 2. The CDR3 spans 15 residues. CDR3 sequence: CASSYTGQSTDTQYF. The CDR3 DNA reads TGTGCCAGCAGTTACACGGGACAGAGCACAGATACGCAGTATTTT.

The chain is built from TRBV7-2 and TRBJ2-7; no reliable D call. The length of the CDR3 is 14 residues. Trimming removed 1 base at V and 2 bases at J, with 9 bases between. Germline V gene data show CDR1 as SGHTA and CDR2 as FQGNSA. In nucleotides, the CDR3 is TGTGCCAGCAGCTTAGTTGTCGGGCCCTACGAGCAGTACTTC. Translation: CASSLVVGPYEQYF.